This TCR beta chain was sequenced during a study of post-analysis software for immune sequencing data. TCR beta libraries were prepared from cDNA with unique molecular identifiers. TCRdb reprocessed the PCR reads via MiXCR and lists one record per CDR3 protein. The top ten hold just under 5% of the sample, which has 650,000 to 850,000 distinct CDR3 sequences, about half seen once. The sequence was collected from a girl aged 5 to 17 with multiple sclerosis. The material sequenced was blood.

This CDR3 is CSARNRAGAKNIQYF. The CDR3 DNA reads as TGCAGTGCACGGAACAGGGCAGGGGCCAAAAACATTCAGTACTTC. The chain uses TRBV20-1 and TRBJ2-4, with TRBD1 as a possible D gene (6 bases). Germline V CDR1 and CDR2: DFQATT, SNEGSKA (reference sequence). V shed 6 bases and J shed 1 base, with 16 bases lying between them. This CDR3 has 15 amino acids.